This record covers a single T cell receptor beta chain. Its antigen is currently not known. One base away there is no much larger clone; base qualities are not given. This specimen comes from a study of blood T cells in healthy people across ages (dated by TCRdb to about 2015). About the investigation overall: In model experiments, template switching captured about one uniquely barcoded TCR beta cDNA molecule for every two T cells. Age-related changes in TCR beta repertoire diversity were measured in the study by deep sequencing normalized with unique cDNA molecular identifiers. The donors were divided into four age groups: young (average around 15 years), middle-aged (around 41), aged (approximately 64) and long-lived (nearly 85). To avoid experimental bias, donors of different ages were distributed randomly across sequencing lanes. For two donors (one aged 18 to 29 and one aged 80 or older), the study analyzed two additional independent replicas of 1 million unique cDNA reads from the same blood draw.

Donors were 39 systemically healthy Caucasian individuals from Russia aged roughly 6 to 100 years. Each donor gave roughly 9 milliliters of peripheral blood, drawn into EDTA-treated Vacutainer tubes. Ficoll-Paque density-gradient centrifugation was used to isolate PBMCs, with at least 6.5 million per sample. Total RNA, at least 6 micrograms per sample, was extracted from PBMCs with Trizol reagent. For every donor, flow cytometry on a PBMC aliquot measured the percentage of naive CD45RAhigh/CD27high T cells. Broad study findings and their caveats: Because donor CMV infection status was unknown, age-related changes in expanded clonotypes were potentially confounded. The percentage of naive T cells measured by flow cytometry correlated strongly with observed TCR beta diversity. Estimates of total diversity based on one million sequenced T cells were considered lower bounds and underestimates. Compared with the aged group, the long-lived group had more naive CD4+ T cells, fewer expanded clones and increased TCR diversity, suggesting age selection. As age increased, observed TCR beta diversity per million T cells dropped in a roughly linear way, and a significant reduction was already evident by age 40. Bulk unsorted PBMC profiling prevented conclusive comparison of naive and antigen-experienced compartments.

Per the germline V gene, SGHTA is the CDR1 and FQGNSA is the CDR2. Trimming accounts for 5 bases at V and 0 bases at J, while the number of junction bases matched to no gene is 8. Including the terminal cysteine and phenylalanine, the CDR3 comprises 17 residues. The CDR3 DNA has 51 bases and is translated from base 1. Libraries came from 5' RACE. The listed sequencing device is Illumina HiSeq 2500. A second about 7 to 11 cycle PCR used a sample-barcoded 5' primer and a J-beta primer mix. Each TCR beta cDNA molecule received a unique molecular identifier from a template-switch 5' adaptor carrying 12 random nucleotides. Each sample yielded at least 2.5 million CDR3-containing paired-end reads. First-strand cDNA was synthesized from all RNA with the Mint cDNA synthesis kit, primed by a TRBC-specific oligonucleotide. Following uracil-DNA glycosylase treatment, all cDNA underwent a first 18-cycle PCR with the universal primers M1SS and BC2_uni_R. Per the authors' processing: Each sample was normalized by randomly selecting 1 million high-quality reads, each carrying a distinct molecular identifier. Reads sharing molecular identifiers were discarded rather than binned into consensus sequences. MiTCR, run with a Q25 quality threshold and the strictest error-elimination algorithm, handled CDR3 identification, clonotype clustering and error correction. A nonparametric unseen species model using Euler transformation provided a lower-bound estimate of total TCR beta diversity. TCRdb applied fastp at Q25 and MiXCR to the public reads, then kept only in-frame beta chains. Identical CDR3 proteins give one entry, which carries the most common genes and DNA. The V and J calls, along with clone size, are taken from TCRdb and not from the paper's own processing. Within this sample are about 1.4 million distinct CDR3 sequences, with approximately 63% of them counted one time only. Together, the top ten hold over 5.5% of the sample.

Sequencing was carried out using blood. The chain uses TRBV7-2 and TRBJ2-1; TRBD2 fits 9 bases in the junction. This TCR came from a man between 18 and 29 years old in good health. The CDR3 protein: CASSPYAGGISYNEQFF. The DNA is TGTGCCAGCAGCCCATACGCGGGAGGGATCTCCTACAATGAGCAGTTCTTC.